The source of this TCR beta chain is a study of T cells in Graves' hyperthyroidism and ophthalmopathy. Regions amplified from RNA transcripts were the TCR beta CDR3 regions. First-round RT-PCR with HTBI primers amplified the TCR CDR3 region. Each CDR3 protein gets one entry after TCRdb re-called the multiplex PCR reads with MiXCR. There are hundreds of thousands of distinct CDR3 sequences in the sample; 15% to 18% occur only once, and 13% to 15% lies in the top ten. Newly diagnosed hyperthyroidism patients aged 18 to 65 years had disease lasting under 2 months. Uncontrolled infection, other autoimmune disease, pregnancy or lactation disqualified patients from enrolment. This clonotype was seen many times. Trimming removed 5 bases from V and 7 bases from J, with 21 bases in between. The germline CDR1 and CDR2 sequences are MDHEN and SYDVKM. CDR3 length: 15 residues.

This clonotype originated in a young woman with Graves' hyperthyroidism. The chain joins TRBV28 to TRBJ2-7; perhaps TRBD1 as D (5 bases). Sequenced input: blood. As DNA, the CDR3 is TGTGCCAGCAGTGGAGTTGGGGAAGTGGGGCGAGAGCAGTACTTC. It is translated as CASSGVGEVGREQYF.